This note documents a single T cell receptor (beta chain) sequence. This table comes from immunoSEQ multiplex PCR, and its TCRdb copy is limited to in-frame clones, with some not included. The sample holds 300,000 to 400,000 clones, more than 70% seen once. V lost 6 bases to trimming and J lost 4 bases; unmatched junction nucleotides: 12. This CDR3 contains 16 residues. The germline V gene encodes CDR1 MNHGY and CDR2 SAAAGT. This entry belongs to a study of blood T cell repertoires in COVID-19. Turning to the study itself: PBMCs, B-cell-depleted T cells, or T cells were the source of the cDNA or gDNA that made up the material.

This receptor was identified in a woman younger than 45 with COVID-19, enrolled during active disease. The chain couples TRBV6-8 to TRBJ1-2; 9 nucleotides agree with TRBD1. Sequencing used peripheral blood. This CDR3 reads CASRIRRTGESYGYTF. The CDR3 DNA is TGTGCCAGCAGGATACGGCGGACAGGGGAAAGCTATGGCTACACCTTC.